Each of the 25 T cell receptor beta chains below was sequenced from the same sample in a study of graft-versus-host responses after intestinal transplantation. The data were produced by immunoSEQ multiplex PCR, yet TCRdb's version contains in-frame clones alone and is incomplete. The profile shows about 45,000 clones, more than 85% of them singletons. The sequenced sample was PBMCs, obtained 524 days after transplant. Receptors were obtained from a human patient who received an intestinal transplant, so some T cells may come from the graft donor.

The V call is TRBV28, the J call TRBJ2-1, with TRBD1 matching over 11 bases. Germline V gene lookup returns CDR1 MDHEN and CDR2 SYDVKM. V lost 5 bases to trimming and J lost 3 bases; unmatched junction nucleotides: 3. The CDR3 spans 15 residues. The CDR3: CASSTGTGGYNEQFF. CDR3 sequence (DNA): TGTGCCAGCAGTACCGGGACAGGGGGCTACAATGAGCAGTTCTTC.

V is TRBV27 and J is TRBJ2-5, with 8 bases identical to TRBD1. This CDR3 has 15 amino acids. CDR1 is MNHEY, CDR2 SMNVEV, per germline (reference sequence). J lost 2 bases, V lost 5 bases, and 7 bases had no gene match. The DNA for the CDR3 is TGTGCCAGCAGTGATCGACAGGGGAGGCAAGAGACCCAGTACTTC. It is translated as CASSDRQGRQETQYF.

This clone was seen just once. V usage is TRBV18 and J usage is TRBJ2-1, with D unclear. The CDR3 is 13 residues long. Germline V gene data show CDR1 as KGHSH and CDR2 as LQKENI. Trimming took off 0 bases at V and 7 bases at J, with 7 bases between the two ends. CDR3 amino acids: CASSPPSSNEQFF. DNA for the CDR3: TGTGCCAGCTCACCACCGTCCTCGAATGAGCAGTTCTTC.

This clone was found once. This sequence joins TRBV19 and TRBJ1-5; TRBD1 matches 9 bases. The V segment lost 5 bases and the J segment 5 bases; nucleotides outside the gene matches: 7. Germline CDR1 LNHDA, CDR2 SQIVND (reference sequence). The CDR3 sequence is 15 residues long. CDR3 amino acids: CASSLFGTGYQPQHF. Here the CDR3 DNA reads TGTGCCAGTAGTCTCTTCGGGACAGGGTATCAGCCCCAGCATTTT.

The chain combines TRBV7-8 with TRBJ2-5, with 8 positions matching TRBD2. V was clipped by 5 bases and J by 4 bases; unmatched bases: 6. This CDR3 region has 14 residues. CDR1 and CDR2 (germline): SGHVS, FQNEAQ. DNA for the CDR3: TGTGCCAGCAGCCGGAGCGGGGGTAGAGAGACCCAGTACTTC. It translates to CASSRSGGRETQYF.

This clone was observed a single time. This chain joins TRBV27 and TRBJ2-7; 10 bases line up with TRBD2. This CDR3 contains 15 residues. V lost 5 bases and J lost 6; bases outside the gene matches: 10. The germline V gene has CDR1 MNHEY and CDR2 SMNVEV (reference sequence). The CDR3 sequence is CASSMSAGGPREQYF. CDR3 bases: TGTGCCAGCAGTATGTCAGCGGGAGGGCCTCGCGAGCAGTACTTC.

CDR3 DNA sequence: TGCAGCGTATATACGCCGGGACTAGCGTACCAAGAGACCCAGTACTTC. Protein sequence: CSVYTPGLAYQETQYF. The chain couples TRBV29-1 to TRBJ2-5; the match to TRBD2 covers 10 bases. J was trimmed by 0 bases and V by 6 bases; bases with no gene match: 10. The germline CDR1 and CDR2 sequences are SQVTM and ANQGSEA. CDR3 size: 16 residues.

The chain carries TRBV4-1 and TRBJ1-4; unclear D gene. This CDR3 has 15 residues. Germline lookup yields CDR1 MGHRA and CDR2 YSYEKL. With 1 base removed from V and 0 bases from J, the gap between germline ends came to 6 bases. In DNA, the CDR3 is TGCGCCAGCAGCCAAGGGCCTGCAACTAATGAAAAACTGTTTTTT. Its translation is CASSQGPATNEKLFF.

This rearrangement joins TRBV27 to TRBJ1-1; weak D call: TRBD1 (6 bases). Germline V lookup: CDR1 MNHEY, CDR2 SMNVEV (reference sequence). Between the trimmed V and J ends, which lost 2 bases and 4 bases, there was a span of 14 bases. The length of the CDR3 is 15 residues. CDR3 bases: TGTGCCAGCAGTTTAAGTCAGAGAGGGGGCACTGAAGCTTTCTTT. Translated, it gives CASSLSQRGGTEAFF.

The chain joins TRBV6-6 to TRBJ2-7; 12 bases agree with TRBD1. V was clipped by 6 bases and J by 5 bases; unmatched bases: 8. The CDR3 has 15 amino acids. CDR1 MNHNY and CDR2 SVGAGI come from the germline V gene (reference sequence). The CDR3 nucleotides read TGTGCCAGCAGCCATCCGGGACAGGGGGCTGACGAGCAGTACTTC. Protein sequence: CASSHPGQGADEQYF.

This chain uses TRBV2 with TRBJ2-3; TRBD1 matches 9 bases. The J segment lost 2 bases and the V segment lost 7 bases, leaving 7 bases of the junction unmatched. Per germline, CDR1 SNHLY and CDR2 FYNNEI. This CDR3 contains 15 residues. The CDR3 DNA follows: TGTGCCAGCATCACCGGGACAGGGATCACAGATACGCAGTATTTT. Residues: CASITGTGITDTQYF. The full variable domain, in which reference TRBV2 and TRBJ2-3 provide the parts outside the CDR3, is EPEVTQTPSHQVTQMGQEVILRCVPISNHLYFYWYRQILGQKVEFLVSFYNNEISEKSEIFDDQFSVERPDGSNFTLKIRSTKLEDSAMYFCASITGTGITDTQYFGPGTRLTVL.

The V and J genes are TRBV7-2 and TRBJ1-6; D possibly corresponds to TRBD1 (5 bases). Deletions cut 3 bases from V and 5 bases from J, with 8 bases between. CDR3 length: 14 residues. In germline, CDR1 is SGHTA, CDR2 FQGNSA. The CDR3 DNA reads TGTGCCAGCAGCTTGACAGCGGATAATTCACCCCTCCACTTT. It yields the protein CASSLTADNSPLHF.

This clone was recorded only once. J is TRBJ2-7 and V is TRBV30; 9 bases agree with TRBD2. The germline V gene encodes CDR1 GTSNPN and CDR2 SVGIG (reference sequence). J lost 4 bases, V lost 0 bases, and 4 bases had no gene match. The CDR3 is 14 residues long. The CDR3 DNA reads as TGTGCCTGGAGTGTACTGGCGGGAGGGTACGAGCAGTACTTC. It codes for CAWSVLAGGYEQYF. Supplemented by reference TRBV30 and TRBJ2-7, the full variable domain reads SQTIHQWPATLVQPVGSPLSLECTVEGTSNPNLYWYRQAAGRGLQLLFYSVGIGQISSEVPQNLSASRPQDRQFILSSKKLLLSDSGFYLCAWSVLAGGYEQYFGPGTRLTVT.

The CDR3 region is CASFWQPYGYTF. CDR3 bases: TGTGCCAGCTTCTGGCAGCCCTATGGCTACACCTTC. V gene TRBV6-5 combines with J gene TRBJ1-2; D is undetermined. CDR3 size: 12 residues. The V end lost 8 bases, the J end lost 4 bases, and 11 bases lay between the germline ends. Germline V gives CDR1 MNHEY, CDR2 SVGAGI.

The CDR3: CASSVSGGIAIRAQYF. CDR3 DNA sequence: TGTGCCAGTAGCGTATCGGGGGGCATAGCGATCCGGGCGCAGTATTTT. This chain connects TRBV19 to TRBJ2-3, with D maybe TRBD2 (7 bases). This CDR3 has 16 amino acids. V lost 6 bases and J lost 10, with 26 bases in between. CDR1 and CDR2 (germline): LNHDA, SQIVND (reference sequence).

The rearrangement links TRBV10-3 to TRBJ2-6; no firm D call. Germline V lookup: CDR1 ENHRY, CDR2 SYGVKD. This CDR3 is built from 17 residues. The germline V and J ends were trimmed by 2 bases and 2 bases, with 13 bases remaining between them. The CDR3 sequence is CAISEPSVVAGANVLTF. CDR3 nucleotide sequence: TGTGCCATCAGTGAGCCCTCCGTGGTAGCTGGGGCCAACGTCCTGACTTTC.

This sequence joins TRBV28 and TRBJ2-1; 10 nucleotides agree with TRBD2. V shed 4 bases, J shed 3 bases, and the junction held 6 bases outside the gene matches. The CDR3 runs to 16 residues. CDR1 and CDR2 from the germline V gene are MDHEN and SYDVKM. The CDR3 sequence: CASSYLAGVGYNEQFF. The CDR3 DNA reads TGTGCCAGCAGTTATCTAGCGGGAGTAGGCTACAATGAGCAGTTCTTC.

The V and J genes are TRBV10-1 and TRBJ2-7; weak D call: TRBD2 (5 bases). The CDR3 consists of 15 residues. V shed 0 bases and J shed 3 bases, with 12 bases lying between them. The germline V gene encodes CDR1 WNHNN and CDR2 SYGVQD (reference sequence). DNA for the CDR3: TGCGCCAGCAGTGAGTCGGGCAGAGGGTGCTACGAGCAGTACTTC. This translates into CASSESGRGCYEQYF.

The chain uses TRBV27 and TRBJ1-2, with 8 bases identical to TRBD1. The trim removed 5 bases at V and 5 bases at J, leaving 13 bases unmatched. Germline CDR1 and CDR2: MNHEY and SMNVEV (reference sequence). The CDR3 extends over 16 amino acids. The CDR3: CASSHRIGQGDYGYTF. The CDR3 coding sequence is TGTGCCAGCAGTCACCGGATTGGACAGGGTGATTATGGCTACACCTTC.

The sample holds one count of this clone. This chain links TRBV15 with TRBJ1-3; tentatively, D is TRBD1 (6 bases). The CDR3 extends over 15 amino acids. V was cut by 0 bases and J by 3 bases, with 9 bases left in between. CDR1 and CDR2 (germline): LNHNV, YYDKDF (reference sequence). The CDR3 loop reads CATSRDRDIGNTIYF. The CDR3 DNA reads TGTGCCACCAGCAGAGATCGGGACATTGGAAACACCATATATTTT.

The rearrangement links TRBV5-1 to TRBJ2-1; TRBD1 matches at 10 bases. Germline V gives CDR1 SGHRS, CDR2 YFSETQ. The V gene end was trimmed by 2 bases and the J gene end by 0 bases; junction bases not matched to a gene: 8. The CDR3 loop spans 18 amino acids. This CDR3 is CASSFPTGGSSSYNEQFF. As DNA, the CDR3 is TGCGCCAGCAGCTTCCCGACAGGGGGCTCGAGCTCCTACAATGAGCAGTTCTTC.

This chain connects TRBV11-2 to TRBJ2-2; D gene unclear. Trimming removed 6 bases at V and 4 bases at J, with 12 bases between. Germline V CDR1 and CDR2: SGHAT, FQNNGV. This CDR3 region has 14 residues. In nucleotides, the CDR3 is TGTGCCAGCAGTCACGATAAGGGCACCGGGGAGCTGTTTTTT. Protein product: CASSHDKGTGELFF.

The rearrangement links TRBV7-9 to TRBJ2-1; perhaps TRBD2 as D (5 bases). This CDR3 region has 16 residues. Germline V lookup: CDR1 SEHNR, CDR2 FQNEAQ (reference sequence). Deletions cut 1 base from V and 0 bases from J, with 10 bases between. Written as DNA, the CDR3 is TGTGCCAGCAGCTTAGAACGGGGAAGCTCCTACAATGAGCAGTTCTTC. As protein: CASSLERGSSYNEQFF. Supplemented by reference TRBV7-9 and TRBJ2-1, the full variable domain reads DTGVSQNPRHKITKRGQNVTFRCDPISEHNRLYWYRQTLGQGPEFLTYFQNEAQLEKSRLLSDRFSAERPKGSFSTLEIQRTEQGDSAMYLCASSLERGSSYNEQFFGPGTRLTVL.

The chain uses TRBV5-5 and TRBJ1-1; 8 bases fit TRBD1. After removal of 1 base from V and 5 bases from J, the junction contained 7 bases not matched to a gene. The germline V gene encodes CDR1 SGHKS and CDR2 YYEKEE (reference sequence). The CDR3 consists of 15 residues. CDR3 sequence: CASSLSLQGVTEAFF. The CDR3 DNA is TGTGCCAGCAGCTTGAGTCTACAGGGGGTTACTGAAGCTTTCTTT.

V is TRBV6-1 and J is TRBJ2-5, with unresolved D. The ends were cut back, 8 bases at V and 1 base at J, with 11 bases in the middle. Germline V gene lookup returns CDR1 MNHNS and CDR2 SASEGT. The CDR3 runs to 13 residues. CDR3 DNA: TGTGCCAGCGAAGATCGGGTCCAAGAGACCCAGTACTTC. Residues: CASEDRVQETQYF.